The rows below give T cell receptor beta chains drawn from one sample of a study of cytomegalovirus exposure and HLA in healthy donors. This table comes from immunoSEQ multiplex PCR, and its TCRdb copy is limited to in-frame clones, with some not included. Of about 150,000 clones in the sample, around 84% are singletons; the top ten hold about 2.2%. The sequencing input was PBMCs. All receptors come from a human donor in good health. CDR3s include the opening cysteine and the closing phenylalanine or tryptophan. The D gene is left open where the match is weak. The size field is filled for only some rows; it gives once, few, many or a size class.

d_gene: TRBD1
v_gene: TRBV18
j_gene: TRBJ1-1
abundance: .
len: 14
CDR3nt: TGTGCCAGCTCTCGGGACAGGGGGCCAGGTTTCGCTTTCTTT
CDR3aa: CASSRDRGPGFAFF

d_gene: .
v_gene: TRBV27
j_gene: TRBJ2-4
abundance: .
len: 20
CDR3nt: TGTGCCAGCAGTCTTTTGGGGCAGGGGTCAACGTCATTGGCCAAAAACATTCAGTACTTC
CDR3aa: CASSLLGQGSTSLAKNIQYF

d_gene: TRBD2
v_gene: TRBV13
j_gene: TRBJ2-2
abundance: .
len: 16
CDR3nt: TGTGCCAGCAGTATTGGAGGACTAGCGGGAGGCGGGGAGCTGTTTTTT
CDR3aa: CASSIGGLAGGGELFF

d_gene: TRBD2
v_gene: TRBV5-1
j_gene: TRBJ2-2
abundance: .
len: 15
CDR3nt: TGCGCCAGCAGCTGGACTAGCGGTCCGACCGGGGAGCTGTTTTTT
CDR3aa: CASSWTSGPTGELFF

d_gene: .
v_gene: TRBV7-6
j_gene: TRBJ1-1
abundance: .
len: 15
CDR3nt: TGTGCCAGCAGCTTAGGGACATCGCTTCTGGCTGAAGCTTTCTTT
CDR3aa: CASSLGTSLLAEAFF

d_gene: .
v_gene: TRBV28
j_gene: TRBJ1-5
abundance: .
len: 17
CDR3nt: TGTGCCAGCAGTTTAATCGACAGCCTTTATAGCAATCAGCCCCAGCATTTT
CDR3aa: CASSLIDSLYSNQPQHF

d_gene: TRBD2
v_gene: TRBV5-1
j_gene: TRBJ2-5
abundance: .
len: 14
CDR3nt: TGCGCCAGCAGCTCGGGACTAGAGGGGGAGACCCAGTACTTC
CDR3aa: CASSSGLEGETQYF

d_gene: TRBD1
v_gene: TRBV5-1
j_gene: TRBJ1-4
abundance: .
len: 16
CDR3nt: TGCGCCAGCAGCCGGGGACAGGGTGCAACTAATGAAAAACTGTTTTTT
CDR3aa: CASSRGQGATNEKLFF

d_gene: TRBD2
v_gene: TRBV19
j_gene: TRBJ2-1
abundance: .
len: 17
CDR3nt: TGTGCCAGTAGTATCCCGACTAGCGGCGGAGGGTACAATGAGCAGTTCTTC
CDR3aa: CASSIPTSGGGYNEQFF

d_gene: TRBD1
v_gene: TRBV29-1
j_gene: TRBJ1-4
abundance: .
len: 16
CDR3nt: TGCAGCGCACTGGACAGGGGGCTGGCAACTAATGAAAAACTGTTTTTT
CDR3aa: CSALDRGLATNEKLFF

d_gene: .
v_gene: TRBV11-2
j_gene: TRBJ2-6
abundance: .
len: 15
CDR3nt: TGTGCCAGCAGAAAACAGGGCTCTGGGGCCAACGTCCTGACTTTC
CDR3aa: CASRKQGSGANVLTF

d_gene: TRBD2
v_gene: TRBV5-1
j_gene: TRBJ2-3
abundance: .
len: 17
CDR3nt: TGCGCCAGCAGCCTACCTGGGACTAGCGAAATCTTAGATACGCAGTATTTT
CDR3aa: CASSLPGTSEILDTQYF

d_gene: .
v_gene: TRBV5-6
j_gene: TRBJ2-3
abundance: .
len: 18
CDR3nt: TGTGCCAGCAGCTTCCTTAACCCGTCTAGCCCCAGCACAGATACGCAGTATTTT
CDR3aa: CASSFLNPSSPSTDTQYF

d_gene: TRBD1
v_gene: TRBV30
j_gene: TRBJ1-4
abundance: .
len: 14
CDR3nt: TGTGCCTGGAGGGGACAGGGCGGGGGTGAAAAACTGTTTTTT
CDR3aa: CAWRGQGGGEKLFF

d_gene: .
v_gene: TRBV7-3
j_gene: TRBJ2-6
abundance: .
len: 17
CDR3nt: TGTGCCAGCAGCTTAACGTTGGCGGGGTCCGGGGCCAACGTCCTGACTTTC
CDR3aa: CASSLTLAGSGANVLTF

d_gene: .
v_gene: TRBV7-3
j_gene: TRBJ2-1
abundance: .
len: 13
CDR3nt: TGTGCCAGCAGCTTACTAGCAACCAATGAGCAGTTCTTC
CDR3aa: CASSLLATNEQFF

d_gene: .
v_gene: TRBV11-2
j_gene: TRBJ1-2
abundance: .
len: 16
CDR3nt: TGTGCCAGCAGCTCGTACCGGACAGCTGGGAACTATGGCTACACCTTC
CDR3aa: CASSSYRTAGNYGYTF

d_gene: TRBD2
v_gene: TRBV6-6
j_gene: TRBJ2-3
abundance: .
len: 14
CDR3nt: TGTGCCAGCCAACCGGGACTAGCCACAGATACGCAGTATTTT
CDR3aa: CASQPGLATDTQYF

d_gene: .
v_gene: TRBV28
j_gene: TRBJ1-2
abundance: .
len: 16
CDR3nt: TGTGCCAGCAGTTTAACGGCCAGGTTTGGGGCTGGTGGCTACACCTTC
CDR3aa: CASSLTARFGAGGYTF

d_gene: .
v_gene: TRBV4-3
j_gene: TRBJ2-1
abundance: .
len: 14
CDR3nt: TGCGCCAGCAGCCAAGAAACACAGTACAATGAGCAGTTCTTC
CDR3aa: CASSQETQYNEQFF

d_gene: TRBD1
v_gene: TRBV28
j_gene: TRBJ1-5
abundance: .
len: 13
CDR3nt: TGTGCGACAGGGGGGGATAGCAATCAGCCCCAGCATTTT
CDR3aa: CATGGDSNQPQHF

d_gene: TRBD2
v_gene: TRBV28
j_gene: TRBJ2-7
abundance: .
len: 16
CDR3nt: TGTGCCAGCAGCCAAGGGGACCGGGAGGCCCCCTACGAGCAGTACTTC
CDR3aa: CASSQGDREAPYEQYF

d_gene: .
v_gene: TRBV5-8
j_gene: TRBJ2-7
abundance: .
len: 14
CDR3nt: TGTGCCAGCAGCTCCAGGGGCTCCCCCTACGAGCAGTACTTC
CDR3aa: CASSSRGSPYEQYF

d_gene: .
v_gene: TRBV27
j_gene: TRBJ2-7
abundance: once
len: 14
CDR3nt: TGTGCCAGCAGTCCACAGGGTACGGCCTACGAGCAGTACTTC
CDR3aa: CASSPQGTAYEQYF

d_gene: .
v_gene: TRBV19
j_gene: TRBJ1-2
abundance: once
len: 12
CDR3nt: TGTGCCAGTAGCAGTGCCGGGGAAGGCTACACCTTC
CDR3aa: CASSSAGEGYTF

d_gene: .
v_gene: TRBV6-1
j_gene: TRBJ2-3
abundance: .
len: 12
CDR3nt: TGTGCCAGCCGCCCCGGAGGGGCTACGCAGTATTTT
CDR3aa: CASRPGGATQYF

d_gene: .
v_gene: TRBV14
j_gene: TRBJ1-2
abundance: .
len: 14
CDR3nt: TGTGCCAGCAGCCAGCCAGGGGCGATAAATGGCTACACCTTC
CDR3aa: CASSQPGAINGYTF

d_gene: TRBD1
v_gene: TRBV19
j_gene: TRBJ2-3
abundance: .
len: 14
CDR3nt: TGTGCCAGTAGTAACAGGGGGGGCACAGATACGCAGTATTTT
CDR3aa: CASSNRGGTDTQYF

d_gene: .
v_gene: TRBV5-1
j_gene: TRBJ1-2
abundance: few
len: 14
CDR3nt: TGCGCCAGCAGCTTGGTAGCAGGGATAGATGGCTACACCTTC
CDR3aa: CASSLVAGIDGYTF

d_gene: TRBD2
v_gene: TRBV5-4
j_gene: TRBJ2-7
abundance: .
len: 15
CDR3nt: TGTGCCAGCAGTTTTCCTAGCGGGGCTAACTACGAGCAGTACTTC
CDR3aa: CASSFPSGANYEQYF

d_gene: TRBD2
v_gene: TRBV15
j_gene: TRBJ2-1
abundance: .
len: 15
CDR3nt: TGTGCCACCAGCAGAGAAGGACTAGCGGACAATGAGCAGTTCTTC
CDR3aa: CATSREGLADNEQFF

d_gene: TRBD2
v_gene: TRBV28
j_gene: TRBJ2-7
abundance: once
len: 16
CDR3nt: TGTGCCAGCAGTTTGTATGGCGGGAGGGCCCGGGACGAGCAGTACTTC
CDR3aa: CASSLYGGRARDEQYF

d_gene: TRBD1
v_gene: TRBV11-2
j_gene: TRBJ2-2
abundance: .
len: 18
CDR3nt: TGTGCCAGCAGCTTAGTTTCAGGGACAGGGGGATTCACCGGGGAGCTGTTTTTT
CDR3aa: CASSLVSGTGGFTGELFF

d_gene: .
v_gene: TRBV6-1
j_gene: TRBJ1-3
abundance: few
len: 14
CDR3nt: TGTGCCAGCAGTGTTACAGGAATTGGAAACACCATATATTTT
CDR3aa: CASSVTGIGNTIYF

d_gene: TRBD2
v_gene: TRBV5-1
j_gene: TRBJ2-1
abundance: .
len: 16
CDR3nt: TGCGCCAGCAGCCCTTTAGGTAGCGGGAACTACAATGAGCAGTTCTTC
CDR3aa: CASSPLGSGNYNEQFF

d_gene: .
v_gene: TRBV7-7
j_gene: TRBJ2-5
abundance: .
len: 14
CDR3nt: TGTGCTAGCGGGGAACAGGGGGCGGGAGAGACCCAGTACTTC
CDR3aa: CASGEQGAGETQYF

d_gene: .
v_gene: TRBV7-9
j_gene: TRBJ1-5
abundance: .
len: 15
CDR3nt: TGTGCCAGCAGCGCCTGGGACAATGCGGATCAGCCCCAGCATTTT
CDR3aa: CASSAWDNADQPQHF

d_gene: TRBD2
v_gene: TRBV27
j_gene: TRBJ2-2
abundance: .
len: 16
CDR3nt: TGTGCCAGCAGCTCTCCACGACTAGCGGGGATGGAGGAGCTGTTTTTT
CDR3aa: CASSSPRLAGMEELFF

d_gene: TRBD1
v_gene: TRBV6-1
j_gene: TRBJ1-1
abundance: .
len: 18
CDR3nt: TGTGCCAGCAGTGAGACGACAGGGGGCGCGAGGGGCAACACTGAAGCTTTCTTT
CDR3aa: CASSETTGGARGNTEAFF

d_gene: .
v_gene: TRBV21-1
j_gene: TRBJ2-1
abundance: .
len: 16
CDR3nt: TGTGCCAGCAGCAAAGTTGGGGGAGGGCCCAACAATGAGCAGTTCTTC
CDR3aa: CASSKVGGGPNNEQFF

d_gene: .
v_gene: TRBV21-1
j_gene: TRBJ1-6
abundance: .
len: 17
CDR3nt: TGTGCCAGCAGCACAGGGGCTAAGGTGTTGAGGGATTCACCCCTCCACTTT
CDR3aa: CASSTGAKVLRDSPLHF

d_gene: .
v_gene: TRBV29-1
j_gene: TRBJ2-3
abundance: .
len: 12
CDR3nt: TGCAGCGTGAACCAGGGTTCAGATACGCAGTATTTT
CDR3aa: CSVNQGSDTQYF